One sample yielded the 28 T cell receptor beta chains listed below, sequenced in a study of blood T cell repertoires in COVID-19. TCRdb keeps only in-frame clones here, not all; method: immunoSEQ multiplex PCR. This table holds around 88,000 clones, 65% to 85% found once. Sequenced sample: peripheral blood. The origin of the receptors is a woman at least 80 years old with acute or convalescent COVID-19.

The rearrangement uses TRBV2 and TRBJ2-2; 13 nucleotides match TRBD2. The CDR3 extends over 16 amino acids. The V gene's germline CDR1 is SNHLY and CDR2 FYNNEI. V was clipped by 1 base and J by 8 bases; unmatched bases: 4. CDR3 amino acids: CASSEGLAGGRGELFF. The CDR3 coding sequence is TGTGCCAGCAGTGAAGGACTAGCGGGGGGTCGTGGGGAGCTGTTTTTT. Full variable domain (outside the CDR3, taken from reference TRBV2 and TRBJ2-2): EPEVTQTPSHQVTQMGQEVILRCVPISNHLYFYWYRQILGQKVEFLVSFYNNEISEKSEIFDDQFSVERPDGSNFTLKIRSTKLEDSAMYFCASSEGLAGGRGELFFGEGSRLTVL.

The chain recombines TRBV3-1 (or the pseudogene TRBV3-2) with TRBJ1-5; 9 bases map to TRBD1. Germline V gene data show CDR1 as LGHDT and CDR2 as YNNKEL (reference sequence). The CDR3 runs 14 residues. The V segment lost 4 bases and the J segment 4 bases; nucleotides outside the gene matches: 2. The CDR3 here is CASSLGTGNQPQHF. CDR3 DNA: TGTGCCAGCAGCCTCGGGACAGGGAATCAGCCCCAGCATTTT.

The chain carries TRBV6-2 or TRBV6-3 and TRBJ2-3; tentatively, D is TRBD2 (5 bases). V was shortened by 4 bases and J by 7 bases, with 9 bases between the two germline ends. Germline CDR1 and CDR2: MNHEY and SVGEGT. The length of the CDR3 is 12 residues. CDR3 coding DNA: TGTGCCAGCAGTTCGCCGGGAAATACGCAGTATTTT. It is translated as CASSSPGNTQYF.

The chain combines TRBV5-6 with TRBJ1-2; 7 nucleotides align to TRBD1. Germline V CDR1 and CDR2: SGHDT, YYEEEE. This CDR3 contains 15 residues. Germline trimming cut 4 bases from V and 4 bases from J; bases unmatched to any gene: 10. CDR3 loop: CASSPRQGWSYGYTF. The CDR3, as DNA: TGTGCCAGCAGCCCGCGACAGGGTTGGTCCTATGGCTACACCTTC.

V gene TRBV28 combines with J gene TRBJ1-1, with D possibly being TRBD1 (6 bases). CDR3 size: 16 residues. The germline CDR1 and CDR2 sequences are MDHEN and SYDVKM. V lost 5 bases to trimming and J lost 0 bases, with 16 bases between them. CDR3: CASSPPRGNMNTEAFF. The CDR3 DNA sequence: TGTGCCAGCAGTCCTCCCAGGGGCAATATGAACACTGAAGCTTTCTTT.

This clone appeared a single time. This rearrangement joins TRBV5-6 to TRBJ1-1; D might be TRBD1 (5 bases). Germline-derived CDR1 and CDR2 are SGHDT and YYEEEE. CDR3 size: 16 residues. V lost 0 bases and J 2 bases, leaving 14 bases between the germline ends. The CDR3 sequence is CASSLGVGGRNTEAFF. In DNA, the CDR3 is TGTGCCAGCAGCTTGGGGGTTGGGGGGAGAAACACTGAAGCTTTCTTT.

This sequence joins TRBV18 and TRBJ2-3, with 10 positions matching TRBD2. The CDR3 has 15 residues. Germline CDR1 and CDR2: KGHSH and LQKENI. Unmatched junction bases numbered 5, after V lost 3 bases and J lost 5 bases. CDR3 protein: CASSPVASGGDTQYF. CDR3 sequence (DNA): TGTGCCAGCTCACCCGTGGCTAGCGGGGGAGATACGCAGTATTTT.

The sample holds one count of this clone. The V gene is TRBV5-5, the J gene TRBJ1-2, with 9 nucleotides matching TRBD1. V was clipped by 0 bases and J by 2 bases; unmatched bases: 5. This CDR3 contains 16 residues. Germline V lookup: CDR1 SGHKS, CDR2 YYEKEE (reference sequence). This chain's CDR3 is CASSLGGDRANYGYTF. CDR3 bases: TGTGCCAGCAGCTTGGGGGGGGACAGGGCCAACTATGGCTACACCTTC.

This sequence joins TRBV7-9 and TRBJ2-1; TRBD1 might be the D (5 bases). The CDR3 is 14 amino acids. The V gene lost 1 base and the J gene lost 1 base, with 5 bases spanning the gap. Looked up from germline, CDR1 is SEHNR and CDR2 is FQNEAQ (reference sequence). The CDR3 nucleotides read TGTGCCAGCAGCTTAGAGGGGTCCTACAATGAGCAGTTCTTC. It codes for CASSLEGSYNEQFF.

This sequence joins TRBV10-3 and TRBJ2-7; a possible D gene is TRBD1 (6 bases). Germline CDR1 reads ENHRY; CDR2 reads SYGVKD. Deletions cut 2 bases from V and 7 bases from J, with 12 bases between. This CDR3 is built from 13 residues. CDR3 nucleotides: TGTGCCATCAGTGAGACTACAGGGTGGGAGCAGTACTTC. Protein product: CAISETTGWEQYF.

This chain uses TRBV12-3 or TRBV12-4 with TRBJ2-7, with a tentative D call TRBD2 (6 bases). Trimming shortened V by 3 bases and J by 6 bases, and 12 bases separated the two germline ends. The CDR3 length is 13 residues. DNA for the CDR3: TGTGCCAGCAGTTTGGGACTGGAGGGCGAGCAGTACGTC. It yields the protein CASSLGLEGEQYV.

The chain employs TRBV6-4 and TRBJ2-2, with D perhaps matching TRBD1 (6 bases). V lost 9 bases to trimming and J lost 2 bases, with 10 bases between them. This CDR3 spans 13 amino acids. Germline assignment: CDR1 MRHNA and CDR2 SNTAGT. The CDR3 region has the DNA TGTGCCAGTAAACAGGGAAACACCGGGGAGCTGTTTTTT. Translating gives CASKQGNTGELFF.

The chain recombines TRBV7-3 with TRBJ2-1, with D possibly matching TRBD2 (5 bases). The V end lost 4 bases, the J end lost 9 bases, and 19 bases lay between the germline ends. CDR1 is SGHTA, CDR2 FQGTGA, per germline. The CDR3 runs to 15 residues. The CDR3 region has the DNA TGTGCCAGCAGCTCTCCGGGAAGCTTGGGGAGTGAGCAGTTCTTC. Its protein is CASSSPGSLGSEQFF.

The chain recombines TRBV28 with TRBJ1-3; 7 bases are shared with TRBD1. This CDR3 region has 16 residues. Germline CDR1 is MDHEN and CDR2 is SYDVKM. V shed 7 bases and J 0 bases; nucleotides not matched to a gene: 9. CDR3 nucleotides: TGTGCCAGCACCCCGGGACAGACGTTCTCTGGAAACACCATATATTTT. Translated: CASTPGQTFSGNTIYF.

CDR3 sequence: CASAVGTEAFF. In nucleotides, the CDR3 is TGTGCCAGTGCGGTTGGTACTGAAGCTTTCTTT. This sequence joins TRBV19 and TRBJ1-1; D gene ambiguous. The CDR3 covers 11 residues. Trimming shortened V by 8 bases and J by 5 bases, and 9 bases separated the two germline ends. Germline V gives CDR1 LNHDA, CDR2 SQIVND (reference sequence).

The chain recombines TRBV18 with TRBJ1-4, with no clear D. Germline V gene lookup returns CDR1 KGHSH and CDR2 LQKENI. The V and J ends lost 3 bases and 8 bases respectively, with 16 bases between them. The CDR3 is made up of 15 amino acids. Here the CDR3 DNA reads TGTGCCAGCTCACCCTCGTCGGGGAACGAGGAAAAACTGTTTTTT. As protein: CASSPSSGNEEKLFF. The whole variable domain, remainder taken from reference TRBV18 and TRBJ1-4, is NAGVMQNPRHLVRRRGQEARLRCSPMKGHSHVYWYRQLPEEGLKFMVYLQKENIIDESGMPKERFSAEFPKEGPSILRIQQVVRGDSAAYFCASSPSSGNEEKLFFGSGTQLSVL.

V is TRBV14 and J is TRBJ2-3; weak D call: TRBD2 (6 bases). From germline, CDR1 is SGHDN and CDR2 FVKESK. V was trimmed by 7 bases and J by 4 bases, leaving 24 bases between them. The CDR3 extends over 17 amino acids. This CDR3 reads CASTHRRAGLGSDTQYF. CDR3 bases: TGTGCCAGCACCCATCGACGGGCGGGGCTGGGATCAGATACGCAGTATTTT.

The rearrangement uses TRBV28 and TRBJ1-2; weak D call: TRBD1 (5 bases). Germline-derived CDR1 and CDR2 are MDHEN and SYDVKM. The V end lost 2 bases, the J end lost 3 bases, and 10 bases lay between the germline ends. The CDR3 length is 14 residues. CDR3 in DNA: TGTGCCAGCAGTTTACCCGGACATTACTATGGCTACACCTTC. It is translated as CASSLPGHYYGYTF.

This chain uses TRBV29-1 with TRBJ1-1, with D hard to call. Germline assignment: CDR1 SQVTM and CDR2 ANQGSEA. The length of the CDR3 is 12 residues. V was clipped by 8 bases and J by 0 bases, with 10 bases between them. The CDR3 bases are TGCAGCACCATCGGGTTGAACACTGAAGCTTTCTTT. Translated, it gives CSTIGLNTEAFF.

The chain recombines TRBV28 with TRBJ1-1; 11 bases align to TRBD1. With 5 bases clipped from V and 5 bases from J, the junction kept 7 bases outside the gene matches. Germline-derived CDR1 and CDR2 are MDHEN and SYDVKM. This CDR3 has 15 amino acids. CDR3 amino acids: CASSPRTGGETEAFF. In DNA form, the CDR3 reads TGTGCCAGCAGTCCTAGGACAGGGGGCGAGACTGAAGCTTTCTTT.

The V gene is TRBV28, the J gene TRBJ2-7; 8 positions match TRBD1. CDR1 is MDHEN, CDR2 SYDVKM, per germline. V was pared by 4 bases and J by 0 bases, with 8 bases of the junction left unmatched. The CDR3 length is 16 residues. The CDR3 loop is CASSSSGTGYSYEQYF. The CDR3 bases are TGTGCCAGCAGTTCCTCCGGGACAGGTTACTCCTACGAGCAGTACTTC.

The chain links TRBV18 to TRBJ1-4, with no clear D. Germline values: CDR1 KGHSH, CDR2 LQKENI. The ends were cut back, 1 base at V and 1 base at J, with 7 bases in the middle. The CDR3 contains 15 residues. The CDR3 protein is CASSPLQETNEKLFF. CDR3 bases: TGTGCCAGCTCACCACTCCAGGAAACTAATGAAAAACTGTTTTTT.

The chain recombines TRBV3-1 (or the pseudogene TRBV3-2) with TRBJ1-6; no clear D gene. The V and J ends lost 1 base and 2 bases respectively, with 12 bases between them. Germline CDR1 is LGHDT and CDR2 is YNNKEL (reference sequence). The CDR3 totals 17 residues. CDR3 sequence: CASSQGGRITYNSPLHF. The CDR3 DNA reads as TGTGCCAGCAGCCAAGGCGGGAGGATTACCTATAATTCACCCCTCCACTTT.

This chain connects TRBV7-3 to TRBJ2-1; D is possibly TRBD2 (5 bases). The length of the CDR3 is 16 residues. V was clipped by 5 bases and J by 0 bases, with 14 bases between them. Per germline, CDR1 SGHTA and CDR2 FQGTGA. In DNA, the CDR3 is TGTGCCAGCAGCCCCAAGAGGGTTAGCTCCTACAATGAGCAGTTCTTC. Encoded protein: CASSPKRVSSYNEQFF.

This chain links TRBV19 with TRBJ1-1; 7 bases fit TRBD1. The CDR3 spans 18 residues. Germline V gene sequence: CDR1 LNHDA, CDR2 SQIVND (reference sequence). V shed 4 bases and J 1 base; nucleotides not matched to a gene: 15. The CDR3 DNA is TGTGCCAGTAGTAAGTTGGGGGTCTCCTGGACAGGGAACACTGAAGCTTTCTTT. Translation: CASSKLGVSWTGNTEAFF.

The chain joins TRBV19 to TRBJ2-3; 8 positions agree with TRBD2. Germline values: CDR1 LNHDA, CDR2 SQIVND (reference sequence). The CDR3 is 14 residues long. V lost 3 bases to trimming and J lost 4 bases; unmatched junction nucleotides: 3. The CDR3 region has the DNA TGTGCCAGTAGTATCAGTAGCGGGGCAGATACGCAGTATTTT. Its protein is CASSISSGADTQYF.

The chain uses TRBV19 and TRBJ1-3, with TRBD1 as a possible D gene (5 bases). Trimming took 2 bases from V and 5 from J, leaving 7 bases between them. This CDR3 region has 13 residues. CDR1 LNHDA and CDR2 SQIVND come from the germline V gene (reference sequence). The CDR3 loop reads CASSIQGRNTIYF. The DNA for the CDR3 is TGTGCCAGTAGTATACAGGGAAGAAACACCATATATTTT.

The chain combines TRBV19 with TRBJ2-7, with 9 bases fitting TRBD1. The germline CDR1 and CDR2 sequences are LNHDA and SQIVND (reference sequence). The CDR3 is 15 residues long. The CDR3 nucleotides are TGTGCCAGTAGTATAGTCCCCAAGGACAGGGGACCCTTCGACGTC. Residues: CASSIVPKDRGPFDV.